The 14 T cell receptor beta chains reported below all come from one sample, sequenced in a study of blood T cell repertoires in COVID-19. The assay was immunoSEQ multiplex PCR, and TCRdb's table has in-frame clones only and misses some. The repertoire holds about 150,000 clones, with over 75% as singletons. Sequencing used peripheral blood. The receptors come from a man between 70 and 80 years old who had recovered from COVID-19.

The chain recombines TRBV30 with TRBJ1-5; D not resolved. This CDR3 contains 13 residues. Between the trimmed V and J ends, which lost 2 bases and 3 bases, there was a span of 8 bases. Per the germline V gene, CDR1 is GTSNPN and CDR2 is SVGIG (reference sequence). CDR3 residues: CAWSSGINQPQHF. CDR3 nucleotide sequence: TGTGCCTGGAGTAGCGGAATCAATCAGCCCCAGCATTTT.

This chain connects TRBV29-1 to TRBJ2-2, with TRBD1 identical over 7 bases. The CDR3 is 13 amino acids. Trimming cost V 1 base and J 7 bases; bases outside gene matches: 3. Germline V gives CDR1 SQVTM, CDR2 ANQGSEA. The CDR3 here is CSVEGQGGGELFF. In DNA, the CDR3 is TGCAGCGTTGAAGGACAGGGCGGCGGGGAGCTGTTTTTT.

Remarks on this clone: Other nucleotide sequences from this sample produce the same CDR3. The V call is TRBV5-1, the J call TRBJ2-2; D possibly corresponds to TRBD1 (5 bases). The CDR3 is 14 amino acids. Trimming removed 1 base at V and 2 bases at J, with 6 bases between. Germline CDR1 is SGHRS and CDR2 is YFSETQ. The CDR3 DNA follows: TGCGCCAGCAGCTTGACAGGAAACACCGGGGAGCTGTTTTTT. Residues: CASSLTGNTGELFF.

This clone was picked up a small number of times. V and J are TRBV2 and TRBJ1-5, with D hard to call. Between the trimmed V and J ends, which lost 4 bases and 6 bases, there was a span of 10 bases. This CDR3 contains 13 residues. Germline V gives CDR1 SNHLY, CDR2 FYNNEI. Here the CDR3 reads CASSGRVSQPQHF. DNA of the CDR3: TGTGCCAGCAGTGGGAGGGTTAGTCAGCCCCAGCATTTT.

The genes are TRBV19 and TRBJ2-5; 7 nucleotides align to TRBD2. The germline V gene encodes CDR1 LNHDA and CDR2 SQIVND (reference sequence). Trimming at V came to 3 bases and at J to 2 bases, leaving 6 bases not matched to a gene. CDR3 length equals 15 residues. CDR3 nucleotides: TGTGCCAGTAGTATGGTGTCTAGCGGACAAGAGACCCAGTACTTC. Protein sequence: CASSMVSSGQETQYF.

The sample holds one count of this clone. The genes are TRBV11-2 and TRBJ2-1, with D possibly TRBD1 on 6 matching bases. The germline gives CDR1 SGHAT, CDR2 FQNNGV. V was trimmed by 1 base and J by 0 bases, leaving 7 bases between them. CDR3 length: 15 residues. CDR3 amino acids: CASSLADSSYNEQFF. CDR3 coding DNA: TGTGCCAGCAGCTTAGCGGACAGCTCCTACAATGAGCAGTTCTTC.

This clone came up once. This sequence joins TRBV30 and TRBJ2-3; 9 nucleotides align to TRBD1. The germline gives CDR1 GTSNPN, CDR2 SVGIG (reference sequence). The CDR3 extends over 15 amino acids. V lost 1 base to trimming and J lost 4 bases; unmatched junction nucleotides: 6. CDR3 bases: TGTGCCTGGAGTGGGGGGACAGGGAGTGCAGATACGCAGTATTTT. Translation: CAWSGGTGSADTQYF.

This sequence joins TRBV10-2 and TRBJ2-1; D is possibly TRBD2 (5 bases). V lost 10 bases, J lost 7 bases, and 20 bases lay in between. Germline V gene sequence: CDR1 WSHSY, CDR2 SAAADI. The CDR3 loop spans 14 amino acids. As DNA, the CDR3 is TGCGCCACAAAAAGGGAGCAAATGTTGAATGAGCAGTTCTTC. The encoded protein is CATKREQMLNEQFF.

The CDR3: CASSDSGNYNEQFF. The CDR3 bases are TGTGCCAGCAGCGATAGCGGGAACTACAATGAGCAGTTCTTC. The chain links TRBV5-6 to TRBJ2-1; TRBD2 matches 8 bases. The CDR3 extends over 14 amino acids. The J segment lost 3 bases and the V segment lost 4 bases, leaving 3 bases of the junction unmatched. Germline V gene sequence: CDR1 SGHDT, CDR2 YYEEEE.

This sequence joins TRBV10-1 and TRBJ2-1, with 12 nucleotides matching TRBD2. Germline CDR1 WNHNN, CDR2 SYGVQD (reference sequence). The length of the CDR3 is 18 residues. Trimming took 6 bases from V and 0 from J; bases not matched to a gene: 9. The CDR3: CASSTTGLAGSSYNEQFF. CDR3 bases: TGCGCCAGCAGCACAACTGGACTAGCGGGAAGCTCCTACAATGAGCAGTTCTTC.

This rearrangement joins TRBV7-8 to TRBJ2-5; possibly TRBD2 for D (6 bases). Germline V gene lookup returns CDR1 SGHVS and CDR2 FQNEAQ. The CDR3 loop spans 13 amino acids. V lost 1 base to trimming and J lost 7 bases, with 10 bases between them. This CDR3 is CASSLDGTGTQYF. In DNA form, the CDR3 reads TGTGCCAGCAGCTTAGATGGGACTGGGACCCAGTACTTC.

The chain links TRBV5-5 to TRBJ1-4, with TRBD1 matching over 7 bases. The CDR3 has 14 residues. Losses at the gene ends were 0 bases for V and 8 bases for J; bases not matched to a gene: 4. Germline V gives CDR1 SGHKS, CDR2 YYEKEE (reference sequence). The CDR3 sequence: CASSLDRGTEKLFF. Written as DNA, the CDR3 is TGTGCCAGCAGCTTGGACAGGGGAACGGAAAAACTGTTTTTT.

The V call is TRBV19, the J call TRBJ2-3, with D maybe TRBD2 (6 bases). CDR1 is LNHDA, CDR2 SQIVND, per germline (reference sequence). V was shortened by 5 bases and J by 0 bases, with 15 bases between the two germline ends. The CDR3 is 16 residues long. The CDR3 loop reads CASSLHHSGSTDTQYF. The CDR3 DNA is TGTGCCAGTAGTCTACACCATAGCGGAAGCACAGATACGCAGTATTTT.

On this clone: The same CDR3 is also encoded by other DNA sequences in this sample. The chain employs TRBV19 and TRBJ1-2; tentatively, D is TRBD1 (5 bases). The CDR3 runs to 14 residues. Per the germline V gene, CDR1 is LNHDA and CDR2 is SQIVND (reference sequence). The ends were cut back, 3 bases at V and 1 base at J, with 9 bases in the middle. The CDR3 DNA follows: TGTGCCAGTAGTATTACAGGCGTTAACTATGGCTACACCTTC. Amino acids: CASSITGVNYGYTF.